The next 17 T cell receptor beta chains were all read from a single sample in a study of T cell repertoires in cytomegalovirus infection. From the reads, TCRdb called clonotypes with MiXCR, one entry per CDR3 protein. The sample includes about 450,000 distinct CDR3 sequences, roughly 30% seen only once; the top ten take roughly 13%. The specimen sequenced was PBMCs. The receptors shown here come from a human donor in good health (CMV status not recorded). Some clones in this sample may be carry-over from other donors' samples.

The rearrangement joins TRBV5-1 to TRBJ1-2; tentative D call: TRBD1 (5 bases). Germline loops: CDR1 SGHRS, CDR2 YFSETQ. The germline V and J ends were trimmed by 1 base and 13 bases, with 14 bases remaining between them. The CDR3 contains 12 residues. CDR3 protein: CASSLWGEEPTF. Here the CDR3 DNA reads TGCGCCAGCAGCTTGTGGGGGGAAGAGCCCACCTTC.

This rearrangement joins TRBV30 to TRBJ1-5; D unresolved. V was cut by 0 bases and J by 6 bases, with 12 bases left in between. CDR3 length: 14 amino acids. The germline CDR1 and CDR2 sequences are GTSNPN and SVGIG (reference sequence). The CDR3 coding sequence is TGTGCCTGGAGTGTAGACAAGGGCGGTCAGCCCCAGCATTTT. Protein sequence: CAWSVDKGGQPQHF. Complete variable domain (other parts from reference TRBV30 and TRBJ1-5): SQTIHQWPATLVQPVGSPLSLECTVEGTSNPNLYWYRQAAGRGLQLLFYSVGIGQISSEVPQNLSASRPQDRQFILSSKKLLLSDSGFYLCAWSVDKGGQPQHFGDGTRLSIL.

This chain links TRBV5-6 with TRBJ1-6; TRBD1 is a possible D gene (5 bases). The ends were cut back, 4 bases at V and 8 bases at J, with 22 bases in the middle. CDR3 length equals 17 residues. CDR1 and CDR2 (germline): SGHDT, YYEEEE. This chain's CDR3 is CASSPRGGERNYSPLHF. As DNA, the CDR3 is TGTGCCAGCAGCCCCCGCGGGGGGGAAAGGAATTATTCACCCCTCCACTTT.

V usage is TRBV14 and J usage is TRBJ1-2; 7 bases are a match to TRBD1. CDR1 SGHDN and CDR2 FVKESK come from the germline V gene. The CDR3 totals 14 residues. Trimming at V came to 4 bases and at J to 8 bases, leaving 10 bases not matched to a gene. CDR3 DNA: TGTGCCAGCAGCCCCTTCACAGGGGCGAGGGGCTACACCTTC. This translates into CASSPFTGARGYTF.

This clonotype was seen only a few times. This sequence joins TRBV4-1 and TRBJ2-4, with D possibly matching TRBD2 (6 bases). The CDR3 covers 16 residues. Germline V gives CDR1 MGHRA, CDR2 YSYEKL. V lost 4 bases and J lost 2, with 15 bases in between. Written as DNA, the CDR3 is TGCGCCAGCAGCCCAGGGACTTCCCTGCCCAAAAACATTCAGTACTTC. This encodes CASSPGTSLPKNIQYF.

Turning to this clonotype: A much larger clone lies one base from this, so it may be a read error. V usage is TRBV7-6 and J usage is TRBJ2-7; 7 bases fit TRBD1. Germline V gene sequence: CDR1 SGHVS, CDR2 FNYEAQ. This CDR3 spans 13 amino acids. The CDR3 sequence: CSSSARQGYEQYF. In DNA form, the CDR3 reads TGTTCCAGCAGCGCCAGACAGGGTTACGAGCAGTACTTC.

V gene TRBV15 combines with J gene TRBJ2-1, with D perhaps matching TRBD1 (5 bases). Germline V gene lookup returns CDR1 LNHNV and CDR2 YYDKDF (reference sequence). The CDR3 contains 15 residues. The ends were cut back, 0 bases at V and 8 bases at J, with 14 bases in the middle. The CDR3 DNA is TGTGCCACCAGCAGAGAAGGTCAGGGTGTCTATGAGCAGTTCTTC. It translates to CATSREGQGVYEQFF. The variable domain in full, completed from reference TRBV15 and TRBJ2-1, reads DAMVIQNPRYQVTQFGKPVTLSCSQTLNHNVMYWYQQKSSQAPKLLFHYYDKDFNNEADTPDNFQSRRPNTSFCFLDIRSPGLGDTAMYLCATSREGQGVYEQFFGPGTRLTVL.

Remarks on this clonotype: Sequence at one end of the junction differs from germline and may be a read error. V usage is TRBV14 and J usage is TRBJ2-2; tentatively, D is TRBD2 (5 bases). In germline, CDR1 is SGHDN, CDR2 FVKESK. This CDR3 has 16 residues. The CDR3 sequence: CASSHPSRVATGEMFF. In nucleotides, the CDR3 is TGTGCCAGCAGCCACCCGTCTAGGGTGGCCACCGGGGAGATGTTTTTT.

This clonotype has just a few counts. This chain joins TRBV5-6 and TRBJ2-5; 12 nucleotides line up with TRBD2. Germline trimming cut 4 bases from V and 4 bases from J; bases unmatched to any gene: 14. CDR1 SGHDT and CDR2 YYEEEE come from the germline V gene. This CDR3 has 18 amino acids. The CDR3 sequence: CASSRRSSGGAARETQYF. Written as DNA, the CDR3 is TGTGCCAGCAGCCGTCGATCTAGCGGGGGGGCTGCGAGAGAGACCCAGTACTTC.

V is TRBV5-1 and J is TRBJ2-3; D not resolved. Trimming removed 6 bases at V and 6 bases at J, with 17 bases between. Germline V gene data show CDR1 as SGHRS and CDR2 as YFSETQ. This CDR3 is 14 amino acids long. The CDR3 sequence: CASKERSDSDTQYF. In DNA, the CDR3 is TGCGCCAGCAAGGAAAGGTCGGATTCGGATACGCAGTATTTT.

This clonotype occurred a few times. This chain connects TRBV15 to TRBJ1-1, with D perhaps matching TRBD1 (5 bases). Per the germline V gene, CDR1 is LNHNV and CDR2 is YYDKDF (reference sequence). Trimming pared 4 bases from V and 6 bases from J, leaving 15 bases between. The CDR3 is made up of 14 amino acids. The CDR3 spells CATSTRKGVAEAFF. The DNA for the CDR3 is TGTGCCACCAGCACCAGGAAAGGGGTAGCTGAAGCTTTCTTT.

The rearrangement uses TRBV7-6 and TRBJ2-3; TRBD1 might be the D (7 bases). V was cut by 5 bases and J by 7 bases, with 25 bases left in between. The CDR3 has 17 residues. CDR1 is SGHVS, CDR2 FNYEAQ, per germline. The DNA for the CDR3 is TGTGCCAGCAGCCCGGAGGGGGCCTCGAGTATTGGAAATACGCAGTATTTT. Encoded protein: CASSPEGASSIGNTQYF.

This clonotype was picked up one time. A read error may produce the germline difference seen at one junction end. The chain is built from TRBV11-3 and TRBJ2-7, with a possible D match to TRBD1 (6 bases). Germline V gives CDR1 SGHNT, CDR2 YENEEA. The CDR3 runs 14 residues. As DNA, the CDR3 is TGTGCCAGCAGCTTAGCAGGGGCTGAAGCCGAGCAGTCCTTC. Translation gives CASSLAGAEAEQSF.

There are a few counts of this clonotype. The chain is built from TRBV19 and TRBJ1-5; D not resolved. The germline gives CDR1 LNHDA, CDR2 SQIVND (reference sequence). V gave up 8 bases and J gave up 6 bases, with 17 bases separating them. The CDR3 has 14 residues. The CDR3 here is CASSPPRLGQPQHF. CDR3 nucleotides: TGTGCCAGTTCCCCTCCCAGGTTGGGTCAGCCCCAGCATTTT.

The chain has TRBV6-1 and TRBJ2-4; D uncertain. This CDR3 region has 15 residues. Germline V gene sequence: CDR1 MNHNS, CDR2 SASEGT. V was cut by 2 bases and J by 1 base, with 9 bases left in between. CDR3 protein: CASSELGLAKNIQYF. The CDR3 DNA reads as TGTGCCAGCAGTGAACTTGGGTTGGCCAAAAACATTCAGTACTTC.

In regard to this clonotype: The conserved phenylalanine or tryptophan is not found at the CDR3 terminus, so this likely reflects a read error. The V and J genes are TRBV2 and TRBJ1-5; TRBD1 matches at 7 bases. CDR3 length: 15 residues. The ends lost 6 bases at V and 4 bases at J; junction bases unmatched: 9. Germline loops: CDR1 SNHLY, CDR2 FYNNEI. CDR3 in amino acids: CASRAKGATNQPQHL. The CDR3, as DNA: TGTGCCAGCAGGGCAAAGGGGGCGACTAATCAGCCCCAGCATTTG.

This clonotype was seen only once. The chain employs TRBV11-2 and TRBJ2-7; 14 bases are shared with TRBD2. The V gene's germline CDR1 is SGHAT and CDR2 FQNNGV. This CDR3 comprises 14 residues. V lost 6 bases and J lost 3; bases outside the gene matches: 1. CDR3 amino acids: CASRTSGGVYEQYF. The CDR3 coding sequence is TGTGCCAGCAGGACTAGCGGGGGGGTCTACGAGCAGTACTTC. The full variable domain, its missing parts supplied by reference TRBV11-2 and TRBJ2-7, is EAGVAQSPRYKIIEKRQSVAFWCNPISGHATLYWYQQILGQGPKLLIQFQNNGVVDDSQLPKDRFSAERLKGVDSTLKIQPAKLEDSAVYLCASRTSGGVYEQYFGPGTRLTVT.